Listed below are T cell receptor beta chains from one sample, sequenced in a study of OX40 agonist ivuxolimab in advanced cancers. The protocol was immunoSEQ multiplex PCR, while the TCRdb copy is restricted to in-frame clones and leaves out a portion. The data contain around 46,000 clones, approximately 91% of them singletons. This sample comprised CD4+ or CD8+ T cells sorted from blood, obtained in a trial of the OX40 agonist ivuxolimab. These receptors were collected from an adult with an advanced solid tumor such as melanoma, head and neck, liver or kidney cancer. Both conserved end residues are part of each CDR3. A D gene is named only where the DNA matches it firmly. Clone size is given for some rows only: seen once, a few or many times, or a class if the clone is expanded.

d_gene: TRBD1
abundance: -
v_gene: TRBV7-9
j_gene: TRBJ1-1
CDR3aa: CASSLDLDRGPNTEAFF
CDR3nt: TGTGCCAGCAGCTTAGATTTGGACAGGGGACCAAACACTGAAGCTTTCTTT

d_gene: -
abundance: -
v_gene: TRBV6-6
j_gene: TRBJ1-4
CDR3aa: CASSYSGPTNEKLFF
CDR3nt: TGTGCCAGCAGTTACTCGGGCCCAACTAATGAAAAACTGTTTTTT

d_gene: -
abundance: -
v_gene: TRBV6-5
j_gene: TRBJ2-7
CDR3aa: CASSFSIPSYEQYF
CDR3nt: TGTGCCAGCAGTTTCTCCATACCCTCCTACGAGCAGTACTTC

d_gene: -
abundance: -
v_gene: TRBV4-1
j_gene: TRBJ1-1
CDR3aa: CASLGRNTEAFF
CDR3nt: TGCGCCAGCCTGGGGAGGAACACTGAAGCTTTCTTT

d_gene: TRBD2
abundance: -
v_gene: TRBV11-1
j_gene: TRBJ2-1
CDR3aa: CASSLSGTSGGINEQFF
CDR3nt: TGTGCCAGCAGCTTATCCGGGACTAGCGGGGGGATCAATGAGCAGTTCTTC

d_gene: -
abundance: -
v_gene: TRBV28
j_gene: TRBJ1-2
CDR3aa: CASTETGSTGGYGYTF
CDR3nt: TGTGCCAGCACCGAGACAGGTTCTACCGGGGGCTATGGCTACACCTTC

d_gene: -
abundance: -
v_gene: TRBV7-8
j_gene: TRBJ2-3
CDR3aa: CASSFLPTDTQYF
CDR3nt: TGTGCCAGCAGCTTTCTTCCCACAGATACGCAGTATTTT

d_gene: -
abundance: -
v_gene: TRBV5-6
j_gene: TRBJ2-7
CDR3aa: CASSLGRNYEQYF
CDR3nt: TGTGCCAGCAGCTTGGGCCGAAACTACGAGCAGTACTTC

d_gene: -
abundance: -
v_gene: TRBV6-5
j_gene: TRBJ1-1
CDR3aa: CASSLSNGGTEAFF
CDR3nt: TGTGCCAGCAGTCTCTCAAATGGGGGAACTGAAGCTTTCTTT

d_gene: -
abundance: -
v_gene: TRBV13
j_gene: TRBJ2-7
CDR3aa: CASSLSEGQGLYEQYF
CDR3nt: TGTGCCAGCAGCTTATCAGAGGGGCAGGGTCTCTACGAGCAGTACTTC

d_gene: -
abundance: once
v_gene: TRBV6-6
j_gene: TRBJ2-3
CDR3aa: CASSLGGSTDTQYF
CDR3nt: TGTGCCAGCAGTTTAGGCGGGAGCACAGATACGCAGTATTTT

d_gene: TRBD1
abundance: -
v_gene: TRBV19
j_gene: TRBJ2-1
CDR3aa: CASSIGSGGSYNEQFF
CDR3nt: TGTGCCAGTAGTATAGGCTCAGGGGGATCCTACAATGAGCAGTTCTTC

d_gene: -
abundance: medium-sized
v_gene: TRBV7-9
j_gene: TRBJ2-7
CDR3aa: CASSLGPAHSYEQYF
CDR3nt: TGTGCCAGCAGCTTAGGTCCCGCTCATTCCTACGAGCAGTACTTC